The 13 T cell receptor beta chains below come from one sample, sequenced in a study of cytomegalovirus exposure and HLA in healthy donors. This PCR relied on a set of 60 Vbeta primers and 13 Jbeta primers. Produced via immunoSEQ multiplex PCR; TCRdb's table is partial and in-frame only. The table lists fewer than 250,000 clones, about 83% of them singletons. Source material: PBMCs. The receptors shown here come from a woman in her forties or fifties in good health and CMV-seropositive.

The chain combines TRBV29-1 with TRBJ2-7, with 10 bases identical to TRBD1. This CDR3 contains 14 residues. CDR1 is SQVTM and CDR2 is ANQGSEA in the germline V gene. J lost 2 bases, V lost 4 bases, and 5 bases had no gene match. The CDR3: CSVARTGGTYEQYF. DNA of the CDR3: TGCAGCGTTGCCCGGACAGGGGGGACCTACGAGCAGTACTTC.

The genes are TRBV28 and TRBJ1-3; D gene unclear. There are 13 residues in the CDR3. Per germline, CDR1 MDHEN and CDR2 SYDVKM. V was pared by 6 bases and J by 0 bases, with 6 bases between. CDR3 nucleotide sequence: TGTGCCAGCAGCCTACCCTCTGGAAACACCATATATTTT. This encodes CASSLPSGNTIYF.

The chain is built from TRBV6-1 and TRBJ1-1, with D unclear. Trimming took 3 bases from V and 4 from J, leaving 9 bases between them. CDR3 length: 13 residues. Germline V CDR1 and CDR2: MNHNS, SASEGT. For the CDR3, the DNA is TGTGCCAGCAGTGAGACTTTTCTCACTGAAGCTTTCTTT. This codes for CASSETFLTEAFF.

This clone is a singleton in its sample. V gene TRBV4-3 combines with J gene TRBJ1-2; D remains ambiguous. V lost 0 bases to trimming and J lost 3 bases, with 17 bases between them. CDR1 LGHNA and CDR2 YSLEER come from the germline V gene. CDR3 length equals 17 residues. CDR3 nucleotide sequence: TGCGCCAGCAGCCAAGATATCTTGGAGGTGGAGGACTATGGCTACACCTTC. It yields the protein CASSQDILEVEDYGYTF.

The chain recombines TRBV5-1 with TRBJ1-2, with D possibly matching TRBD1 (6 bases). This CDR3 spans 15 amino acids. Trimming removed 1 base at V and 8 bases at J, with 18 bases between. The germline V gene encodes CDR1 SGHRS and CDR2 YFSETQ. CDR3 amino acids: CASSLLEQGSGGYTF. Written as DNA, the CDR3 is TGCGCCAGCAGCTTGCTGGAACAGGGATCGGGGGGCTACACCTTC.

This chain uses TRBV15 with TRBJ1-6; perhaps TRBD1 as D (5 bases). This CDR3 has 16 residues. Trimming shortened V by 5 bases and J by 0 bases, and 11 bases separated the two germline ends. CDR1 is LNHNV and CDR2 is YYDKDF in the germline V gene (reference sequence). The CDR3 DNA reads TGTGCCACCAGCTGGGCAGGACACTCCTATAATTCACCCCTCCACTTT. Translating gives CATSWAGHSYNSPLHF. Using reference TRBV15 and TRBJ1-6 for the parts outside the CDR3, the full variable domain is DAMVIQNPRYQVTQFGKPVTLSCSQTLNHNVMYWYQQKSSQAPKLLFHYYDKDFNNEADTPDNFQSRRPNTSFCFLDIRSPGLGDTAMYLCATSWAGHSYNSPLHFGNGTRLTVT.

The chain couples TRBV6-1 to TRBJ1-2; weak D call: TRBD1 (5 bases). Germline values: CDR1 MNHNS, CDR2 SASEGT. The CDR3 is made up of 15 amino acids. Trimming stripped 3 bases from V and 3 bases from J, with 14 bases between. CDR3 amino acids: CASSEKTELYYGYTF. The CDR3 DNA sequence: TGTGCCAGCAGTGAGAAGACAGAACTTTACTATGGCTACACCTTC.

The genes are TRBV5-4 and TRBJ2-2, with 8 bases lining up with TRBD2. The CDR3 length is 18 residues. Trimming cost V 4 bases and J 0 bases; bases outside gene matches: 11. Germline V gene lookup returns CDR1 SGHNT and CDR2 YYREEE (reference sequence). The chain's CDR3 is CASSPLWRGVANTGELFF. The CDR3, as DNA: TGTGCCAGCAGCCCCTTGTGGCGGGGGGTCGCGAACACCGGGGAGCTGTTTTTT.

V gene TRBV30 combines with J gene TRBJ1-1; TRBD1 might be the D (5 bases). Germline CDR1 and CDR2: GTSNPN and SVGIG (reference sequence). This CDR3 is built from 15 residues. Trimming shortened V by 2 bases and J by 6 bases, and 19 bases separated the two germline ends. The CDR3 DNA sequence: TGTGCCTGGAGTTGGCAACGGCAGGGAAGGGCTGAAGCTTTCTTT. Protein sequence: CAWSWQRQGRAEAFF.

The J gene is TRBJ1-4, the V gene TRBV6-1; possible D gene TRBD1, 5 bases. CDR1 MNHNS and CDR2 SASEGT come from the germline V gene. Trimming took 4 bases from V and 0 from J, leaving 12 bases between them. The length of the CDR3 is 16 residues. The CDR3, as DNA: TGTGCCAGCAGTGGGTTCCAGGGTACAACTAATGAAAAACTGTTTTTT. Encoded protein: CASSGFQGTTNEKLFF.

The chain has TRBV4-1 and TRBJ1-2, with TRBD1 matching 7 bases. The CDR3 loop spans 14 amino acids. In germline, CDR1 is MGHRA, CDR2 YSYEKL. V shed 0 bases and J 8 bases; nucleotides not matched to a gene: 6. Here the CDR3 reads CASSQDQRGQGYTF. The CDR3 DNA reads as TGCGCCAGCAGCCAAGATCAAAGGGGACAGGGCTACACCTTC.

The chain joins TRBV29-1 to TRBJ1-2; 7 positions match TRBD1. CDR1 SQVTM and CDR2 ANQGSEA come from the germline V gene. V was pared by 8 bases and J by 4 bases, with 7 bases of the junction left unmatched. The CDR3 length is 12 residues. CDR3 protein: CSYSSGGYGYTF. Here the CDR3 DNA reads TGCAGCTACTCTTCAGGGGGCTATGGCTACACCTTC.

The CDR3 sequence is CASSQVGLSNYGYTF. Written as DNA, the CDR3 is TGTGCCAGCAGCCAAGTGGGACTATCGAACTATGGCTACACCTTC. This chain connects TRBV4-2 to TRBJ1-2; a possible D gene is TRBD1 (5 bases). The germline V gene encodes CDR1 LGHNA and CDR2 YNFKEQ. There are 15 residues in the CDR3. V was cut by 1 base and J by 2 bases, with 11 bases left in between.